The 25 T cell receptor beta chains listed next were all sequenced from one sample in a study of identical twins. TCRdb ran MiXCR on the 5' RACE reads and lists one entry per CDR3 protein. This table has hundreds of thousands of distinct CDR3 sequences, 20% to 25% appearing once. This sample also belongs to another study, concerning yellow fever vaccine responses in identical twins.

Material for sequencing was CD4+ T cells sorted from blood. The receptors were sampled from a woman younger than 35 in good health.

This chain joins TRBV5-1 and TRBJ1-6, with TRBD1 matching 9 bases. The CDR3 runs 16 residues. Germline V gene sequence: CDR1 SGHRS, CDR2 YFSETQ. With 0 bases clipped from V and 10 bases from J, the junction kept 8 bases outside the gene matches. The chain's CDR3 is CASSLGAGTGFSPLHF. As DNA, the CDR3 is TGCGCCAGCAGCTTGGGGGCCGGGACAGGGTTCTCACCCCTCCACTTT. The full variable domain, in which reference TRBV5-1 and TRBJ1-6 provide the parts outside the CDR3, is KAGVTQTPRYLIKTRGQQVTLSCSPISGHRSVSWYQQTPGQGLQFLFEYFSETQRNKGNFPGRFSGRQFSNSRSEMNVSTLELGDSALYLCASSLGAGTGFSPLHFGNGTRLTVT.

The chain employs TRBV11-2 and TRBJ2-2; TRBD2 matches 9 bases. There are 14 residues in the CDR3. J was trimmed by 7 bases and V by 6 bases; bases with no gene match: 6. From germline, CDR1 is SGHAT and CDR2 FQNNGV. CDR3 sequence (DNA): TGTGCCAGCAGACCTAGCGGGGACTACGGGGAGCTGTTTTTT. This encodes CASRPSGDYGELFF.

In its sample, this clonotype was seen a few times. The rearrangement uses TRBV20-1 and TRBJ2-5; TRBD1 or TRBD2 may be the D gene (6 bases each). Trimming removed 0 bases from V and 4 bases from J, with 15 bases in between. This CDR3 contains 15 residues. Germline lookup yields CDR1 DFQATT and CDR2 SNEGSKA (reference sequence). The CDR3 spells CSARDGGVGGETQYF. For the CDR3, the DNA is TGCAGTGCTAGAGATGGAGGGGTAGGGGGAGAGACCCAGTACTTC.

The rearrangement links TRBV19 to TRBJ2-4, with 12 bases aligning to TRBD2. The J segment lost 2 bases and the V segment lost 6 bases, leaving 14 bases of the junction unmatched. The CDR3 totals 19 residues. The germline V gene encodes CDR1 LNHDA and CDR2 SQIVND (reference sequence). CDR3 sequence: CASSPVRLAGDVSKNIQYF. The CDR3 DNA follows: TGTGCCAGTAGCCCCGTGCGACTAGCGGGAGATGTGTCCAAAAACATTCAGTACTTC.

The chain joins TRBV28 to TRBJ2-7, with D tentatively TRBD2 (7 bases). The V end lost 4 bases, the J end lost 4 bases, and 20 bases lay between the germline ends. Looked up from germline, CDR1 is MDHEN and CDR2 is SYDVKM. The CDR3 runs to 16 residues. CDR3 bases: TGTGCCAGCAGTTCCGCCGGGACACGGGGGGCATACGAGCAGTACGTC. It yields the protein CASSSAGTRGAYEQYV.

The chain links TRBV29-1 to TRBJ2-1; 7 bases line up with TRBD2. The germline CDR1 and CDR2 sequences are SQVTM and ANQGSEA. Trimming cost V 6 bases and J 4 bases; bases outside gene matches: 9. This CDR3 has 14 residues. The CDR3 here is CSVDKGLTYNEQFF. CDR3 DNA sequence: TGCAGCGTCGACAAGGGACTAACTTACAATGAGCAGTTCTTC.

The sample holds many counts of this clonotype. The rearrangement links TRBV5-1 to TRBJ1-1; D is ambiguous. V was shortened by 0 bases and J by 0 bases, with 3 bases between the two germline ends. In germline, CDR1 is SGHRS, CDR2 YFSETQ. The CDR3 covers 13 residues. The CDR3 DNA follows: TGCGCCAGCAGCTTGGAGCTGAACACTGAAGCTTTCTTT. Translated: CASSLELNTEAFF.

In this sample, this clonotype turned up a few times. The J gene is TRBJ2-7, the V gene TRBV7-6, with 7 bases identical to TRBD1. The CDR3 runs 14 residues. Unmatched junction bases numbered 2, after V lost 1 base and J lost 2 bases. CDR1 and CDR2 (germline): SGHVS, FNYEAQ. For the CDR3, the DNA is TGTGCCAGCAGCTTAGGGGGACAGACCTACGAGCAGTACGTC. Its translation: CASSLGGQTYEQYV.

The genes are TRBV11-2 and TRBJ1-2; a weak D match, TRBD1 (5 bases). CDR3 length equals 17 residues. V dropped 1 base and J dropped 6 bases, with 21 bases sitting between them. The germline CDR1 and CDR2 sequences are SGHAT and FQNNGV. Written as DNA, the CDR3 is TGTGCCAGCAGCTTAGGCCCGTCGCGGGGCAGATCAGATGGCTACACCTTC. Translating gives CASSLGPSRGRSDGYTF.

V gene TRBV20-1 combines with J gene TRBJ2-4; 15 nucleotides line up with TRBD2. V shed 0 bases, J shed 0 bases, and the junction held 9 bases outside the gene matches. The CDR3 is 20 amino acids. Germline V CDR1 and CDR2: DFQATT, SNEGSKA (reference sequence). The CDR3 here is CSARDWGGLAGGPAKNIQYF. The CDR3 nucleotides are TGCAGTGCTAGAGATTGGGGGGGACTAGCGGGAGGACCAGCCAAAAACATTCAGTACTTC.

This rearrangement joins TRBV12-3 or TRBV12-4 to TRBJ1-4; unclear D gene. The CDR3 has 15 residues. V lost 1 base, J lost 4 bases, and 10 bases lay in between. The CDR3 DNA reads TGTGCCAGCAGTTTAGTGGCAGCTAATAATGAAAAACTGTTTTTT. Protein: CASSLVAANNEKLFF.

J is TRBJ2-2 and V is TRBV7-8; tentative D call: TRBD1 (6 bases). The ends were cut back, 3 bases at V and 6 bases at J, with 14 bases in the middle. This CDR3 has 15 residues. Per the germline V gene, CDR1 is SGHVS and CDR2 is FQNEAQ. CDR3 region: CASSFGGRGPGELFF. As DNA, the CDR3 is TGTGCCAGCAGCTTTGGCGGCAGGGGACCCGGGGAGCTGTTTTTT.

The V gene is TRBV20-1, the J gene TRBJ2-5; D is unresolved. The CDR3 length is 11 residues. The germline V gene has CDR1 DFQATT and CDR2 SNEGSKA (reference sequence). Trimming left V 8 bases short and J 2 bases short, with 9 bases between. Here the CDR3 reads CSLDTQETQYF. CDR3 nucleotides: TGCAGTCTTGACACACAAGAGACCCAGTACTTC.

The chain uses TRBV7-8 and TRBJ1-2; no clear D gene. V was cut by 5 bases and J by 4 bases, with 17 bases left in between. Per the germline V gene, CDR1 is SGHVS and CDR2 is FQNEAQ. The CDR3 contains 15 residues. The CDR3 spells CASSPASYLGYGYTF. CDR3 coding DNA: TGTGCCAGCAGCCCGGCCTCATACTTGGGCTATGGCTACACCTTC.

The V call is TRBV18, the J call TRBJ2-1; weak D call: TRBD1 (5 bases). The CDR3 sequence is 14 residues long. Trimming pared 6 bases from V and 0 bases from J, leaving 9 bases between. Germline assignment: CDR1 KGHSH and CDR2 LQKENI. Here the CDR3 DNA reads TGTGCCAGCTCTGGACAAAGCTCCTACAATGAGCAGTTCTTC. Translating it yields CASSGQSSYNEQFF.

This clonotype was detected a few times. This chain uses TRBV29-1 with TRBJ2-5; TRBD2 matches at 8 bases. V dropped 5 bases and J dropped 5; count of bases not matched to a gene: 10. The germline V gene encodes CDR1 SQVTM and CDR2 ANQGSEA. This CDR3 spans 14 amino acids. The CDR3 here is CSVSGSFMGETQYF. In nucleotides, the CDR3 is TGCAGCGTTAGCGGGAGTTTCATGGGGGAGACCCAGTACTTC.

CDR3 nucleotides: TGTGCCAGCAGTTTAGTGGGAGGTCGGGAAAAACTGTTTTTT. Residues: CASSLVGGREKLFF. This chain uses TRBV12-3 or TRBV12-4 with TRBJ1-4; D gene unclear. V was shortened by 1 base and J by 8 bases, with 11 bases between the two germline ends. CDR3 length: 14 amino acids.

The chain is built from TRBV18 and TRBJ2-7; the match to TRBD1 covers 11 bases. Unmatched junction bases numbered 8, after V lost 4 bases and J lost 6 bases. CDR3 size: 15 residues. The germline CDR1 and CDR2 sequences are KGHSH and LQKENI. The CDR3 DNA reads TGTGCCAGCTCACTCTACCGGACAGGGGGCTTCGAGCAGTACTTC. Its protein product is CASSLYRTGGFEQYF.

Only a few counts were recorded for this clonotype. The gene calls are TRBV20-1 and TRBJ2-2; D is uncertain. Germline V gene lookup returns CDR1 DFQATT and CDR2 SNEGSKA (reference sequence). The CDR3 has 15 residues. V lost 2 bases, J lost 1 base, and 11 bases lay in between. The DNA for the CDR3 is TGCAGTGCTAGAAAAAACGAGTGGAACACCGGGGAGCTGTTTTTT. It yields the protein CSARKNEWNTGELFF.

This CDR3 reads CSAGKGSSSYNEQFF. The CDR3 DNA is TGCAGTGCTGGGAAAGGTTCAAGCTCCTACAATGAGCAGTTCTTC. The chain is built from TRBV20-1 and TRBJ2-1; D remains unclear. The germline V and J ends were trimmed by 5 bases and 0 bases, with 14 bases remaining between them. This CDR3 spans 15 amino acids. Germline V lookup: CDR1 DFQATT, CDR2 SNEGSKA (reference sequence).

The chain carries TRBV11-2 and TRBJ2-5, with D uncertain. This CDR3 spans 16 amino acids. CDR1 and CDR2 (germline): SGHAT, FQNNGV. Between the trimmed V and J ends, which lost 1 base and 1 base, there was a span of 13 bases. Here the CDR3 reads CASSLGVGGPQETQYF. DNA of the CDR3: TGTGCCAGCAGCTTAGGGGTCGGCGGACCCCAAGAGACCCAGTACTTC.

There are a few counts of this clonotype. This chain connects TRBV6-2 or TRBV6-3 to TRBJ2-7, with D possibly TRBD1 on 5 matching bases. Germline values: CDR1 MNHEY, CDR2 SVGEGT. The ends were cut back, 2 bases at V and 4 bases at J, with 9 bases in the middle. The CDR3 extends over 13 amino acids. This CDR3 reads CASSYKGRYEQYF. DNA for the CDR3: TGTGCCAGCAGTTACAAGGGGCGATACGAGCAGTACTTC.

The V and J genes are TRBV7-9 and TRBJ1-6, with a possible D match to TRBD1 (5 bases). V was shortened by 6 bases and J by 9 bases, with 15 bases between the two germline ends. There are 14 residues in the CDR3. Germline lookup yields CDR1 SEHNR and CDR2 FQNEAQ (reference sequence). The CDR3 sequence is CASRSPTDSSPLHF. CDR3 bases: TGTGCCAGCAGATCTCCGACAGACAGTTCACCCCTCCACTTT.

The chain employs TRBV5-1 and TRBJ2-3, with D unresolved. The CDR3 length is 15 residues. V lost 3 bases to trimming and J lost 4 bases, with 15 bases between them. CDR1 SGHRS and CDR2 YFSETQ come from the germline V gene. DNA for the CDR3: TGCGCCAGCAGCTCATTGACAATACGCTCAGATACGCAGTATTTT. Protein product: CASSSLTIRSDTQYF.

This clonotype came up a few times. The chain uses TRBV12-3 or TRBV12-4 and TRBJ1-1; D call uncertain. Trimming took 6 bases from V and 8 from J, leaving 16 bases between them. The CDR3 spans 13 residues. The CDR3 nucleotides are TGTGCCAGCAGCCACCGGGTGGAATTGGAAGCTTTCTTT. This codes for CASSHRVELEAFF.